This TCR beta chain was sequenced for a study of blood T cell repertoires in COVID-19. On the study more broadly: Acute-phase and convalescent COVID-19 samples originated in the United States, Italy and Spain. The cDNA or gDNA used as material had been derived from T cells, B-cell-depleted T cells, or PBMCs.

The Seattle site enrolled patients during active infection and followed them longitudinally. In the original analysis: The assay estimated nucleated cells by amplifying reference gene primers. Sequencing used immunoSEQ multiplex PCR; TCRdb keeps in-frame clones, though not all of them. V and J calls plus clone size are reproduced from that table; the DNA served to infer D and trimming. The table shows around 300,000 clones, with around nine tenths occurring only once. Germline CDR1 KGHSH, CDR2 LQKENI. The V and J ends lost 6 bases and 5 bases respectively, with 16 bases between them. The CDR3 runs 15 residues.

The sequence was obtained from a woman in her 30s with COVID-19, enrolled during active disease. This chain uses TRBV18 with TRBJ2-2, with D perhaps matching TRBD2 (6 bases). Material for sequencing was peripheral blood. The CDR3 loop reads CASSPTSPGTGELFF. The DNA of the CDR3 is TGTGCCAGCTCTCCCACTAGCCCCGGGACCGGGGAGCTGTTTTTT.